This TCR beta chain was identified in a study of cytomegalovirus exposure and HLA in healthy donors. Germline CDR1 is MNHEY and CDR2 is SMNVEV (reference sequence). Between the trimmed V and J ends, which lost 6 bases and 4 bases, there was a span of 10 bases. CDR3 length: 13 residues. 13 Jbeta primers and 60 Vbeta primers were used for the PCR. Sequencing was performed with immunoSEQ multiplex PCR; in TCRdb, only in-frame clones are kept and a portion is missing. The table lists roughly 120,000 clones, roughly two thirds of them singletons. The chain is built from TRBV27 and TRBJ1-3, with D perhaps matching TRBD1 (6 bases). Sequenced input: PBMCs. This TCR was sampled from a man aged 40-55 years in good health and CMV-seronegative. CDR3 loop: CASRTGTGNTIYF. In DNA, the CDR3 is TGTGCCAGCAGAACAGGGACCGGAAACACCATATATTTT.